This TCR beta chain was sequenced for a study of spatial heterogeneity in lung cancer. Study at large: Among detected sequences, beta-chain ones consistently exceeded alpha-chain ones in number. The study observed each unique TCR and UMI combination more than ten times on average in raw reads.

Time point: sample taken at primary tumor resection. Whole RNA obtained from tumor, nontumor lung or frozen PBMC underwent sequencing without sorting. A total of under 80 untreated early-stage non-small cell lung cancer patients served as donors. The CDR3 has 13 residues. Germline V gene lookup returns CDR1 SGHNT and CDR2 YYREEE (reference sequence). Trimming stripped 0 bases from V and 4 bases from J, with 6 bases between. One entry per CDR3 protein, called by TCRdb with MiXCR from the 5' RACE reads. Of approximately 2,500 distinct CDR3 sequences in the sample, around 4.5% were seen once. This clonotype is termed large.

The genes are TRBV5-4 and TRBJ2-3; D is undetermined. The sequence came from a female donor with early-stage non-small cell lung cancer. The input for sequencing was normal lung tissue next to the tumor, taken at surgery. CDR3 residues: CASSLAGSDTQYF. Written as DNA, the CDR3 is TGTGCCAGCAGCTTGGCTGGATCAGATACGCAGTATTTT.